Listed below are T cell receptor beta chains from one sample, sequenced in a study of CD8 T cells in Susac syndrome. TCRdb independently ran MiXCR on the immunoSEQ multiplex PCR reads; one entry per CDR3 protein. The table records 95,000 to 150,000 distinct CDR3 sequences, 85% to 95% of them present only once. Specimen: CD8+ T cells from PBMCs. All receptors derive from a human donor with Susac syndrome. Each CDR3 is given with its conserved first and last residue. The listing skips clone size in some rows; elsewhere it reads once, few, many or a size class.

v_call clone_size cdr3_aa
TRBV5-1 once CASSPAVLSDTEAFF
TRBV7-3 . CASSLAGADTGANVLTF
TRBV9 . CASSASTGWDNSPLHF
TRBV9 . CASSGGGGYTF
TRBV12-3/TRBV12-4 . CASSFPPFGGTGELFF
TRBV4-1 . CASSQDEGAHETQYF
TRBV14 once CASSPGTEGIQYF
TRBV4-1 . CASSQSLWDEQYF
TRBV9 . CASSVGAGGSTDTQYF
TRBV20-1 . CSARVSGPDISDQPQHF
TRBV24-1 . CATSEGLAGAVTDTQYF
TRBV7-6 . CASSLAQTGAEAFF
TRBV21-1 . CASSSPMDRDCNQPQHF
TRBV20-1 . CSARGTNTYNEQFF
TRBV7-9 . CASEGLGQGVTGELFF
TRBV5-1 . CASSLEGTGVNEQYF
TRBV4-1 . CASSQDRGSNQPQHF
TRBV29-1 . CSVGTGLGANVLTF
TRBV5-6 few CASSLGASYEQYF
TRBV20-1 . CSARDRGGVPQHF
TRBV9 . CASSADRANYGYTF
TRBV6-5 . CASSYSEHYGYTF